In its sample, the clone carrying this TCR beta chain was seen a few times. This entry is derived from a study of blood T cell repertoires in COVID-19. Study-wide background: Acute and convalescent COVID-19 specimens originated in the United States, Italy and Spain. PBMCs, B-cell-depleted T cells, or T cells were the source of the cDNA or gDNA that made up the material.

This CDR3 region has 14 residues. Germline assignment: CDR1 MGHDK and CDR2 SYGVNS. The V end was cut by 7 bases, the J end by 0 bases, with 7 bases between. Per the study methods: Amplification of reference gene primers was used by the study to estimate nucleated cell counts. Repertoires were generated with immunoSEQ multiplex PCR, while TCRdb's copy carries only in-frame clones and drops some. The DNA gave D and trimming, while V, J and clone size come from that table. The sample lists about 120,000 clones; over 65% were seen once. This clonotype was sampled from a woman between 40 and 55 years old with acute or convalescent COVID-19. This rearrangement joins TRBV25-1 to TRBJ2-6; D remains unclear. Sequenced: peripheral blood. CDR3 DNA sequence: TGTGCCAGCACCCCTCCCTCTGGGGCCAACGTCCTGACTTTC. Its protein product is CASTPPSGANVLTF.